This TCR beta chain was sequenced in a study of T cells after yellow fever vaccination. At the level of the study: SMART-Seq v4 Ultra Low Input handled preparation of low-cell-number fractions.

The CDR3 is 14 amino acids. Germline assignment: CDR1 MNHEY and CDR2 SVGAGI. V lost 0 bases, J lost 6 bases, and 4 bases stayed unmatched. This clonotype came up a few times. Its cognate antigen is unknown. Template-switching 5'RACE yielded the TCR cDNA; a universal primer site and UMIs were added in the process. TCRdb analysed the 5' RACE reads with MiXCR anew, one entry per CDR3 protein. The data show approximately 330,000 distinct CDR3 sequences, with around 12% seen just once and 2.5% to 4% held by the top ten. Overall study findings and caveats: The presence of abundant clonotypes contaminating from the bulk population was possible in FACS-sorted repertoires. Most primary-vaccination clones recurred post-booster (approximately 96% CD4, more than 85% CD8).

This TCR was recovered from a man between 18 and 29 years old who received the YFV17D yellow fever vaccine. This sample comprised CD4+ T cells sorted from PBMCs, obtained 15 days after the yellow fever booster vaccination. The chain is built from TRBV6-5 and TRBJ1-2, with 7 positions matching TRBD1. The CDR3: CASSYSRQGNGYTF. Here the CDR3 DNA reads TGTGCCAGCAGTTACTCGAGACAGGGAAATGGCTACACCTTC.